One and the same sample provided the 24 T cell receptor beta chains below, sequenced in a study of T-cell memory formation after mild COVID-19. TCRdb independently ran MiXCR on the 5' RACE reads; one entry per CDR3 protein. Of 25,000 to 35,000 distinct CDR3 sequences listed, around 6.8% are singletons. Sequenced input: PBMCs or a T cell subset sorted from them (not recorded which). These receptors were taken from an adult woman who had mild COVID-19 (a few samples of this study predate the infection). Cell type and time point are not known.

This clonotype showed up many times. The chain employs TRBV27 and TRBJ2-1; 7 bases align to TRBD2. The germline V gene encodes CDR1 MNHEY and CDR2 SMNVEV (reference sequence). The CDR3 is made up of 15 amino acids. The junction had 15 bases not matched to a gene; V was cut back by 6 bases and J by 10 bases. In DNA, the CDR3 is TGTGCCAGCAGGAGCCCGGGACTATCTCCATTAGAGCAGTTCTTC. This gives the protein CASRSPGLSPLEQFF.

This clonotype was seen at least ten times. This chain connects TRBV20-1 to TRBJ2-2; D not certain. Germline-derived CDR1 and CDR2 are DFQATT and SNEGSKA (reference sequence). The CDR3 sequence is 15 residues long. With 0 bases removed from V and 7 bases from J, the gap between germline ends came to 15 bases. The CDR3 protein is CSARDSTNHRGELFF. DNA of the CDR3: TGCAGTGCTAGAGACTCCACTAACCACCGCGGGGAGCTGTTTTTT.

This clonotype was seen ten or more times. This chain joins TRBV30 and TRBJ1-1; D may be TRBD1 (5 bases). V lost 2 bases and J lost 2, with 9 bases in between. This CDR3 is 13 amino acids long. Germline-derived CDR1 and CDR2 are GTSNPN and SVGIG (reference sequence). The CDR3 DNA reads as TGTGCCTGGAGTACAGGACTAAACACTGAAGCTTTCTTT. Protein product: CAWSTGLNTEAFF.

This clonotype was seen repeatedly, ten times or more. The chain carries TRBV6-2 or TRBV6-3 and TRBJ1-2, with 7 positions matching TRBD1. Germline V gene sequence: CDR1 MNHEY, CDR2 SVGEGT. The CDR3 runs to 14 residues. Trimming removed 2 bases from V and 7 bases from J; junction bases left unmatched: 7. The CDR3 DNA sequence: TGTGCCAGCAGTTACGTGGACAGGTCCGGTGGCTACACCTTC. As protein: CASSYVDRSGGYTF.

This clonotype was seen repeatedly, ten times or more. This sequence joins TRBV6-1 and TRBJ2-2; D remains unclear. Germline CDR1 and CDR2: MNHNS and SASEGT. The CDR3 contains 14 residues. Trimming removed 3 bases from V and 1 base from J, with 6 bases in between. The CDR3 loop reads CASSEVWNTGELFF. CDR3 in DNA: TGTGCCAGCAGTGAGGTTTGGAACACCGGGGAGCTGTTTTTT.

This clonotype was found many times. The chain's CDR3 is CASSPQYQETQYF. Written as DNA, the CDR3 is TGTGCCAGCTCACCACAGTACCAAGAGACCCAGTACTTC. V usage is TRBV18 and J usage is TRBJ2-5, with unresolved D. Looked up from germline, CDR1 is KGHSH and CDR2 is LQKENI. Trimming left V 1 base short and J 0 bases short, with 3 bases between. The CDR3 is made up of 13 amino acids.

At least ten counts were recorded for this clonotype. The chain uses TRBV12-3 or TRBV12-4 and TRBJ1-2, with D unresolved. This CDR3 is built from 17 residues. V lost 3 bases to trimming and J lost 1 base, with 18 bases between them. CDR3 DNA: TGTGCCAGCAGTTTGAGTCTTCGCGGCGTCTATAACTATGGCTACACCTTC. Residues: CASSLSLRGVYNYGYTF.

In its sample, this clonotype was seen many times. The gene calls are TRBV20-1 and TRBJ2-2; tentative D call: TRBD1 (5 bases). Trimming left V 0 bases short and J 0 bases short, with 8 bases between. This CDR3 is 15 amino acids long. Germline loops: CDR1 DFQATT, CDR2 SNEGSKA (reference sequence). The CDR3 bases are TGCAGTGCTAGAGATTACAGGACGAACACCGGGGAGCTGTTTTTT. Translated: CSARDYRTNTGELFF.

This clonotype occurred many times. V is TRBV12-3 or TRBV12-4 and J is TRBJ2-3; TRBD1 agrees at 8 bases. The CDR3 consists of 15 residues. The junction had 9 bases not matched to a gene; V was cut back by 6 bases and J by 4 bases. CDR3 amino acids: CASSNGDRIADTQYF. CDR3 nucleotide sequence: TGTGCCAGCAGCAACGGGGACAGGATTGCAGATACGCAGTATTTT.

The chain has TRBV19 and TRBJ1-1; TRBD1 agrees at 7 bases. This CDR3 comprises 15 residues. V trimming: 7 bases; J trimming: 0 bases; junction bases outside the gene matches: 8. CDR1 LNHDA and CDR2 SQIVND come from the germline V gene (reference sequence). Written as DNA, the CDR3 is TGTGCCAGTATTCCTGACAGGGCTATGAACACTGAAGCTTTCTTT. This encodes CASIPDRAMNTEAFF.

This clonotype was recorded at least ten times. The chain combines TRBV6-1 with TRBJ2-1; 12 bases agree with TRBD2. The germline V gene has CDR1 MNHNS and CDR2 SASEGT. V trimming: 6 bases; J trimming: 4 bases; junction bases outside the gene matches: 4. This CDR3 is 15 amino acids long. Written as DNA, the CDR3 is TGTGCCAGCAGGCTAGCGGGGGGGCGGTACAATGAGCAGTTCTTC. It encodes CASRLAGGRYNEQFF.

This clonotype occurred many times. The chain links TRBV30 to TRBJ2-7, with D perhaps matching TRBD2 (5 bases). CDR1 and CDR2 from the germline V gene are GTSNPN and SVGIG (reference sequence). The ends were cut back, 0 bases at V and 0 bases at J, with 12 bases in the middle. The CDR3 runs to 15 residues. The CDR3 protein is CAWSVRTHSSYEQYF. Written as DNA, the CDR3 is TGTGCCTGGAGTGTGAGGACTCATAGCTCCTACGAGCAGTACTTC.

By proportion, this clonotype is medium-sized. This rearrangement joins TRBV7-6 to TRBJ1-4; no clear D gene. There are 13 residues in the CDR3. Trimming removed 3 bases from V and 8 bases from J, with 10 bases in between. Germline V lookup: CDR1 SGHVS, CDR2 FNYEAQ. Written as DNA, the CDR3 is TGTGCCAGCAGCTTGAGGGTGCAAGAAAAACTGTTTTTT. It encodes CASSLRVQEKLFF.

This clonotype was found many times. This sequence joins TRBV14 and TRBJ1-1; D not resolved. There are 15 residues in the CDR3. CDR1 is SGHDN, CDR2 FVKESK, per germline. V was cut by 3 bases and J by 2 bases, with 13 bases left in between. The CDR3 DNA follows: TGTGCCAGCAGCCACTTTACGGGGAGAAACACTGAAGCTTTCTTT. It codes for CASSHFTGRNTEAFF. The variable domain in full, with the rest retrieved from reference TRBV14 and TRBJ1-1, is EAGVTQFPSHSVIEKGQTVTLRCDPISGHDNLYWYRRVMGKEIKFLLHFVKESKQDESGMPNNRFLAERTGGTYSTLKVQPAELEDSGVYFCASSHFTGRNTEAFFGQGTRLTVV.

Points on this clonotype: Germline and junction disagree at one end, which may indicate a read error. The chain employs TRBV19 and TRBJ1-1, with a weak D call TRBD1 (5 bases). Germline V gene sequence: CDR1 LNHDA, CDR2 SQIVND (reference sequence). The CDR3 has 14 residues. CDR3 protein: CASSPWLGGTESFF. The CDR3 DNA follows: TGTGCCAGTAGTCCATGGCTGGGGGGGACTGAATCTTTCTTT.

This clonotype was detected many times. The rearrangement links TRBV10-3 to TRBJ2-1, with 7 bases that match TRBD2. Trimming at V came to 3 bases and at J to 4 bases, leaving 15 bases not matched to a gene. The CDR3 has 18 amino acids. In germline, CDR1 is ENHRY, CDR2 SYGVKD. CDR3 DNA: TGTGCCATCAGTGACGCTAGCGGTACGGAGGGTGCTTACAATGAGCAGTTCTTC. Protein sequence: CAISDASGTEGAYNEQFF.

This clonotype was counted many times. This chain joins TRBV13 and TRBJ1-1, with a weak D call TRBD1 (6 bases). Germline V gene lookup returns CDR1 PRHDT and CDR2 FYEKMQ (reference sequence). The CDR3 length is 16 residues. The ends were cut back, 3 bases at V and 1 base at J, with 15 bases in the middle. Written as DNA, the CDR3 is TGTGCCAGCAGCTTCCACAGGGAGGGCGGGAACACTGAAGCTTTCTTT. Translated, it gives CASSFHREGGNTEAFF.

This clonotype was detected many times. The rearrangement links TRBV12-3 or TRBV12-4 to TRBJ2-7; D possibly corresponds to TRBD2 (6 bases). The CDR3 covers 16 residues. Between the trimmed V and J ends, which lost 3 bases and 3 bases, there was a span of 18 bases. In DNA, the CDR3 is TGTGCCAGCAGTTTGCATGAGTTTGCGGGACGCTACGAGCAGTACTTC. Its protein product is CASSLHEFAGRYEQYF.

This clonotype appeared many times. The genes are TRBV29-1 and TRBJ1-2; the D is unclear. The V gene's germline CDR1 is SQVTM and CDR2 ANQGSEA. Trimming stripped 6 bases from V and 8 bases from J, with 16 bases between. There are 12 residues in the CDR3. CDR3 sequence reads: CSVATHLEGYTF. As DNA, the CDR3 is TGCAGCGTCGCTACCCATTTGGAGGGCTACACCTTC.

In this sample, this clonotype turned up many times. The V call is TRBV7-2, the J call TRBJ2-3, with 14 positions matching TRBD2. The CDR3 covers 20 residues. With V trimmed by 4 bases and J by 2 bases, 14 bases remained unmatched. CDR1 is SGHTA, CDR2 FQGNSA, per germline. CDR3 residues: CASSSKIQRTSGGSTDTQYF. The CDR3 DNA is TGTGCCAGCAGCTCCAAAATCCAACGGACTAGCGGGGGGTCCACAGATACGCAGTATTTT.

This clonotype has at least ten counts. The rearrangement joins TRBV4-3 to TRBJ2-7; the match to TRBD2 covers 15 bases. This CDR3 is 15 amino acids long. Germline CDR1 is LGHNA and CDR2 is YSLEER. J gave up 6 bases and V 0 bases, and 0 bases lay outside the gene matches. The CDR3 protein is CASSQEGLAGGEQYF. The CDR3 coding sequence is TGCGCCAGCAGCCAAGAGGGACTAGCGGGAGGCGAGCAGTACTTC.

This clonotype was picked up many times. CDR3: CASSLGRRASGNTIYF. For the CDR3, the DNA is TGTGCCAGCAGCTTAGGACGGAGGGCCTCTGGAAACACCATATATTTT. The chain recombines TRBV11-2 with TRBJ1-3; D gene ambiguous. The CDR3 sequence is 16 residues long. Trimming removed 1 base at V and 0 bases at J, with 10 bases between. Germline V gene lookup returns CDR1 SGHAT and CDR2 FQNNGV.

This clonotype was observed many times. The rearrangement links TRBV5-5 to TRBJ1-5; D is perhaps TRBD1 (5 bases). V was pared by 0 bases and J by 1 base, with 5 bases between. Per germline, CDR1 SGHKS and CDR2 YYEKEE (reference sequence). This CDR3 has 14 residues. DNA of the CDR3: TGTGCCAGCAGCTTGGCAGGGAGCAATCAGCCCCAGCATTTT. Protein: CASSLAGSNQPQHF.

This clonotype was seen ten or more times. V and J are TRBV20-1 and TRBJ1-6; 11 bases map to TRBD1. This CDR3 has 13 residues. V trimming: 5 bases; J trimming: 14 bases; junction bases outside the gene matches: 8. Germline V gene sequence: CDR1 DFQATT, CDR2 SNEGSKA (reference sequence). CDR3 in amino acids: CSAEGGQGATLHF. Here the CDR3 DNA reads TGCAGTGCTGAGGGCGGACAGGGGGCCACCCTCCACTTT.